What follows are 6 T cell receptor beta chains derived from one specimen sequenced in a study of molecular identifiers for immune sequencing clone quantification. TCRdb analysed the PCR reads with MiXCR anew, one entry per CDR3 protein. The sample holds about 500,000 distinct CDR3 sequences, about 25% seen once. The specimen was naive CD8+ T cells from blood, with Jurkat cell RNA spiked in. Subset meaning: FACS-sorted CD8+CD4-CCR7+CD45RA+ naive T cells. The receptors shown here come from a human donor in good health. Some libraries in this study had Jurkat cell RNA spiked in.

This clonotype occurred many times. This CDR3 is CASSLLITDTQYF. In DNA form, the CDR3 reads TGTGCCAGCAGTTTACTCATAACAGATACGCAGTATTTT. The chain is built from TRBV27 and TRBJ2-3; D ambiguous. The CDR3 extends over 13 amino acids. Germline assignment: CDR1 MNHEY and CDR2 SMNVEV (reference sequence). Between the trimmed V and J ends, which lost 2 bases and 3 bases, there was a span of 6 bases.

In regard to this clonotype: This clone may be a read error of a much larger clone one base away. This chain connects TRBV28 to TRBJ2-7; possibly TRBD2 for D (5 bases). CDR1 and CDR2 (germline): MDHEN, SYDVKM. V lost 4 bases, J lost 2 bases, and 18 bases lay in between. The length of the CDR3 is 16 residues. CDR3 in amino acids: CASSYARGMVPYEQYF. The CDR3 coding sequence is TGTGCCAGCAGTTATGCCCGAGGGATGGTGCCCTACGAGCAGTACTTC.

In this sample, this clonotype turned up many times. The rearrangement joins TRBV7-9 to TRBJ2-3, with D uncertain. This CDR3 region has 12 residues. With 6 bases removed from V and 4 bases from J, the gap between germline ends came to 8 bases. Germline CDR1 reads SEHNR; CDR2 reads FQNEAQ (reference sequence). CDR3 nucleotide sequence: TGTGCCAGCAGAACCCCCGCAGATACGCAGTATTTT. Translating gives CASRTPADTQYF.

This clonotype was recorded at least ten times. This chain connects TRBV27 to TRBJ1-1; no reliable D call. Germline assignment: CDR1 MNHEY and CDR2 SMNVEV (reference sequence). The V end lost 4 bases, the J end lost 5 bases, and 8 bases lay between the germline ends. The CDR3 spans 12 residues. The CDR3 DNA reads as TGTGCCAGCAGTTCCCAGTCGACTGAAGCTTTCTTT. Translated: CASSSQSTEAFF.

As for this clonotype: A junction end diverges from the germline sequence, so it may reflect a read error. The chain employs TRBV19 and TRBJ1-5, with D maybe TRBD1 (6 bases). The germline V gene has CDR1 LNHDA and CDR2 SQIVND (reference sequence). This CDR3 has 13 amino acids. The CDR3 bases are TGTGCCAGTAGTATAGCGGGGGGGCAGCCCCAGCAGTTT. This codes for CASSIAGGQPQQF.

This chain joins TRBV7-6 and TRBJ2-2; 9 nucleotides match TRBD2. The V and J ends lost 5 bases and 3 bases, in that order; junction bases with no gene match: 7. Per the germline V gene, CDR1 is SGHVS and CDR2 is FNYEAQ. This CDR3 spans 16 amino acids. CDR3 region: CASSRSGGRYTGELFF. The CDR3 coding sequence is TGTGCCAGCAGCCGAAGCGGGGGGCGATACACCGGGGAGCTGTTTTTT.